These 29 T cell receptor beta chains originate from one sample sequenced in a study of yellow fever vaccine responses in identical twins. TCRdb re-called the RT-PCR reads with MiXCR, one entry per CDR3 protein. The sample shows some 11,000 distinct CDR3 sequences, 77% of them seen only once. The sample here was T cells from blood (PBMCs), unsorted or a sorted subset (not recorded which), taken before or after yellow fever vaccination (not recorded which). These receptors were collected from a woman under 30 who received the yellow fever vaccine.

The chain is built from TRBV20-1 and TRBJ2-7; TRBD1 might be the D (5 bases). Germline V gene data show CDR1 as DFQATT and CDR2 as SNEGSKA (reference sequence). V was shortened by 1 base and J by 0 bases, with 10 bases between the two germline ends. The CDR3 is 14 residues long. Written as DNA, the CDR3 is TGCAGTGCTAGAGGACAGTTAAGCTCCTACGAGCAGTACGTC. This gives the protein CSARGQLSSYEQYV.

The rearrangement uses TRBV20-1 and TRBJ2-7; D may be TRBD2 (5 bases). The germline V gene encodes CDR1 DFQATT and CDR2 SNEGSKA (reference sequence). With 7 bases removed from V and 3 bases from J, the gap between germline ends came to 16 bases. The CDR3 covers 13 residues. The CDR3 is CSVRTCGYYEQYF. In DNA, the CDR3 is TGCAGTGTAAGGACTTGCGGATACTACGAGCAGTACTTC.

The CDR3: CASSPDEQYV. CDR3 bases: TGTGCCAGCTCACCGGACGAGCAGTACGTC. This rearrangement joins TRBV18 to TRBJ2-7; the D is unclear. The V end was cut by 3 bases, the J end by 5 bases, with 2 bases between. Germline V CDR1 and CDR2: KGHSH, LQKENI. CDR3 length: 10 amino acids.

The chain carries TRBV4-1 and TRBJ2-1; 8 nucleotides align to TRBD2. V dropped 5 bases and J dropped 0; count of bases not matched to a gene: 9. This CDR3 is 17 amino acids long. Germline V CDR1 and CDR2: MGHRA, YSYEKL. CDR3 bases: TGCGCCAGCAGCGCCTGGAAGCGGGAGAGCTCCTACAATGAGCAGTTCTTC. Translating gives CASSAWKRESSYNEQFF.

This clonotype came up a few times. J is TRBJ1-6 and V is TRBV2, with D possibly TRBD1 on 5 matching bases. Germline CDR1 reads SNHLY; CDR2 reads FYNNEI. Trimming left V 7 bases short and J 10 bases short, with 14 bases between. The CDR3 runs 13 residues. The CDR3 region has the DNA TGTGCCAGCAAAGGGTACGGGACCTCACCCCTCCACTTT. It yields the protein CASKGYGTSPLHF.

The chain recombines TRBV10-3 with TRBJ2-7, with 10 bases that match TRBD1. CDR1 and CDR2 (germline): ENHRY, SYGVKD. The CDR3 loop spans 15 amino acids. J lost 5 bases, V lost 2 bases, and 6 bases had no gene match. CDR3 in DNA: TGTGCCATCAGTGAGGAGGGGACAGGGGACGACGAGCAGTACGTC. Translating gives CAISEEGTGDDEQYV.

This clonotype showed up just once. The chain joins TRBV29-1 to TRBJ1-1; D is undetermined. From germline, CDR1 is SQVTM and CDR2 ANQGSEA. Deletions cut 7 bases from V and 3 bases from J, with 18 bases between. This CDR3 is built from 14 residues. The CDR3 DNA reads TGCAGCGCCATGATCTCTTTAGGGTACACTGAAGCTTTCTTT. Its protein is CSAMISLGYTEAFF.

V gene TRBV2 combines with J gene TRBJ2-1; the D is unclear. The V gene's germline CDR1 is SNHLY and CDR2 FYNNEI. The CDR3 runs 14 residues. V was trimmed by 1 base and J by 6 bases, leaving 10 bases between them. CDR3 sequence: CASSEDIGFNEQFF. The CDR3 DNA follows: TGTGCCAGCAGTGAAGACATAGGATTCAATGAGCAGTTCTTC. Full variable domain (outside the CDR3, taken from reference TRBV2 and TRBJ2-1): EPEVTQTPSHQVTQMGQEVILRCVPISNHLYFYWYRQILGQKVEFLVSFYNNEISEKSEIFDDQFSVERPDGSNFTLKIRSTKLEDSAMYFCASSEDIGFNEQFFGPGTRLTVL.

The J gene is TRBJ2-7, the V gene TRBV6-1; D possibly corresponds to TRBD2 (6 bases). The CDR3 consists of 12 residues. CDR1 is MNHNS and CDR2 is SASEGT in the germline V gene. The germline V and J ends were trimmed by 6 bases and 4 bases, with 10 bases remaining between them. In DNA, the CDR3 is TGTGCCAGCAGGGGCGGGATTTACGAGCAGTACTTC. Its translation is CASRGGIYEQYF.

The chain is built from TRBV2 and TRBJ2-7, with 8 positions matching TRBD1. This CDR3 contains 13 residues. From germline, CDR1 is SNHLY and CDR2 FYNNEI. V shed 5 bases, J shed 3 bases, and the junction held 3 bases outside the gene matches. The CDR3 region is CASSRTGRYEQYV. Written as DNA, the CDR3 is TGTGCCAGCAGTCGGACAGGGCGCTACGAGCAGTACGTC.

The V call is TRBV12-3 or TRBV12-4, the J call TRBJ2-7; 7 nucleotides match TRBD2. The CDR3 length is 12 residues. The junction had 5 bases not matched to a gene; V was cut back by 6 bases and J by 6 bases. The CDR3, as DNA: TGTGCCAGCAGCCCTAGCGGCTTCGAGCAGTACTTC. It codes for CASSPSGFEQYF.

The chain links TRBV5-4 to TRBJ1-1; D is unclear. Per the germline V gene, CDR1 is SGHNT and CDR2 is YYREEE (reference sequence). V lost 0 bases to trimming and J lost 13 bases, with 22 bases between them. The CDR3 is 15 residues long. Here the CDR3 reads CASSLDPGPGEWSFF. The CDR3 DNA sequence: TGTGCCAGCAGCTTGGACCCTGGGCCCGGTGAATGGAGTTTCTTT.

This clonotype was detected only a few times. CDR3 sequence reads: CASSLSQQGDYEQYF. The DNA of the CDR3 is TGTGCCAGCAGTTTATCGCAACAGGGGGACTACGAGCAGTACTTC. The chain joins TRBV27 to TRBJ2-7; 8 bases match TRBD1. The V gene's germline CDR1 is MNHEY and CDR2 SMNVEV (reference sequence). V lost 0 bases, J lost 3 bases, and 4 bases stayed unmatched. The length of the CDR3 is 15 residues.

The CDR3 DNA reads as TGTGCCAGCAGCTCCCCTCCGGATGAGCAGTTCTTC. Translating gives CASSSPPDEQFF. J is TRBJ2-1 and V is TRBV13; D gene unclear. The CDR3 is 12 amino acids. The V and J ends lost 4 bases and 8 bases respectively, with 9 bases between them. CDR1 is PRHDT and CDR2 is FYEKMQ in the germline V gene (reference sequence).

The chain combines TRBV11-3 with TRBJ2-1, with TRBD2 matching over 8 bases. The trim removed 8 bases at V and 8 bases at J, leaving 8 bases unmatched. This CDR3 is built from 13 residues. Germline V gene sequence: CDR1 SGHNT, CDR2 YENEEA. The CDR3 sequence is CASESLAVYEQFF. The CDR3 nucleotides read TGTGCCAGCGAATCACTAGCGGTCTATGAGCAGTTCTTC.

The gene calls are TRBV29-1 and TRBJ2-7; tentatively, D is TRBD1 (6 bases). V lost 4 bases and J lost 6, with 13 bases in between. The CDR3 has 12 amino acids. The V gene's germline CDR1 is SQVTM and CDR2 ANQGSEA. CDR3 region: CSVATGSGEQYF. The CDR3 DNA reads TGCAGCGTTGCCACAGGGTCCGGCGAGCAGTACTTC.

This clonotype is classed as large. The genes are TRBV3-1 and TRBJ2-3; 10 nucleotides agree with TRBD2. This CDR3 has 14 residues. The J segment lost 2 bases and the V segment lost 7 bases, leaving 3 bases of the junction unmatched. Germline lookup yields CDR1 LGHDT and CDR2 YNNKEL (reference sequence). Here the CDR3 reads CASKTSGATDTQYF. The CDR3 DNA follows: TGTGCCAGCAAAACTAGCGGGGCCACAGATACGCAGTATTTT.

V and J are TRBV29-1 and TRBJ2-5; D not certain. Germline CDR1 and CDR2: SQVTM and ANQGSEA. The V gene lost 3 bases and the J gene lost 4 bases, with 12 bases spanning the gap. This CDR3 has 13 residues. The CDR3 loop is CSVDIGRGETQYF. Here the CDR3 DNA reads TGCAGCGTTGACATAGGGCGAGGAGAGACCCAGTACTTC.

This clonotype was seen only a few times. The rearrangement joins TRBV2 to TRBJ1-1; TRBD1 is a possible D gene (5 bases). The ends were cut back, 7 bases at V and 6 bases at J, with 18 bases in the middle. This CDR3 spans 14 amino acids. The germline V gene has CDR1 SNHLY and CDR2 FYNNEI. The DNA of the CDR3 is TGTGCCAGCAAGGAGGACACAACGTGGGCTGAAGCTTTCTTT. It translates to CASKEDTTWAEAFF.

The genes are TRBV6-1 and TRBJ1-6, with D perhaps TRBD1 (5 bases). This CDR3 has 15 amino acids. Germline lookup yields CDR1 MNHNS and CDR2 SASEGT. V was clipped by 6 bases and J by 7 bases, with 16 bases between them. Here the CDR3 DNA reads TGTGCCAGCAGCACCAGCGTGGGGGGGAATTCACCCCTCCACTTT. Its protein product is CASSTSVGGNSPLHF.

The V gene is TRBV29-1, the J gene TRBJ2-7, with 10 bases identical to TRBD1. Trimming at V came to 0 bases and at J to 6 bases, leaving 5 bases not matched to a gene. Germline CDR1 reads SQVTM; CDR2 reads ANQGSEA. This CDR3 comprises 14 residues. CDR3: CSVEEWDRGGEQYF. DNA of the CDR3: TGCAGCGTTGAAGAATGGGACAGGGGTGGCGAGCAGTACTTC.

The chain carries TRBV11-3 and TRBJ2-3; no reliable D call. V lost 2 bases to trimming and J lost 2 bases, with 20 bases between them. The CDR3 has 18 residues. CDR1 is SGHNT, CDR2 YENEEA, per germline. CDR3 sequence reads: CASSLYDSHTVFTDTQYF. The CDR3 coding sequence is TGTGCCAGCAGCTTATATGATTCCCATACTGTATTCACAGATACGCAGTATTTT.

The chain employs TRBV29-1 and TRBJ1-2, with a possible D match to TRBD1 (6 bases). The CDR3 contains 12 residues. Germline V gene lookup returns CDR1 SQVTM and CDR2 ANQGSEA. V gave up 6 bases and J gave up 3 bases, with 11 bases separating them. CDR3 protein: CSVVGADYGYTF. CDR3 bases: TGCAGCGTGGTGGGGGCGGACTATGGCTACACCTTC.

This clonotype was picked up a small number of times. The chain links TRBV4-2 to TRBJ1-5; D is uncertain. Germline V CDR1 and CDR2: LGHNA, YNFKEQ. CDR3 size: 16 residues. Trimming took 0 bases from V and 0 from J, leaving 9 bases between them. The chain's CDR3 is CASSQEAVHSNQPQHF. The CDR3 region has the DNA TGTGCCAGCAGCCAAGAGGCGGTTCATAGCAATCAGCCCCAGCATTTT.

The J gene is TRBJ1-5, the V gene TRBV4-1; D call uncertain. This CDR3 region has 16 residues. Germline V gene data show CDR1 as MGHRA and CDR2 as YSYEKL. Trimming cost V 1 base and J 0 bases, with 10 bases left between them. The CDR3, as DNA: TGCGCCAGCAGCCAAGGGGGAGGGAGTAGCAATCAGCCCCAGCATTTT. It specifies CASSQGGGSSNQPQHF.

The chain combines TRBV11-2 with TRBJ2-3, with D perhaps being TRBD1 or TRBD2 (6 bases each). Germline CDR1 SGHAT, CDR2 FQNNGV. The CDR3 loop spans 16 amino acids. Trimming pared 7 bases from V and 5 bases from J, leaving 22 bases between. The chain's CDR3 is CASKPGYGGRVDTQYF. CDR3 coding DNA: TGTGCCAGCAAACCCGGGTACGGGGGCCGCGTAGATACGCAGTATTTT.

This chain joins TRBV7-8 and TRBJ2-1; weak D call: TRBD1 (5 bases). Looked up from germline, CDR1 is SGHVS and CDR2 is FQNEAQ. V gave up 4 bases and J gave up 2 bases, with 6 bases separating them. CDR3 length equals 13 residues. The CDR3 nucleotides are TGTGCCAGCAGCTCCAGGGCCTACAATGAGCAGTTCTTC. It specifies CASSSRAYNEQFF.

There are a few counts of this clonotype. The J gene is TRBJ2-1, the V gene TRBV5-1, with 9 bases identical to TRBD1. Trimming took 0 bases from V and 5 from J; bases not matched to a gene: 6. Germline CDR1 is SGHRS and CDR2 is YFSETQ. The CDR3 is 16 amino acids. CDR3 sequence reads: CASSLVGHRGHNEQFF. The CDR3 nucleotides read TGCGCCAGCAGCTTGGTAGGCCACAGGGGGCACAATGAGCAGTTCTTC. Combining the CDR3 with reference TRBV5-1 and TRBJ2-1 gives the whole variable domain KAGVTQTPRYLIKTRGQQVTLSCSPISGHRSVSWYQQTPGQGLQFLFEYFSETQRNKGNFPGRFSGRQFSNSRSEMNVSTLELGDSALYLCASSLVGHRGHNEQFFGPGTRLTVL.

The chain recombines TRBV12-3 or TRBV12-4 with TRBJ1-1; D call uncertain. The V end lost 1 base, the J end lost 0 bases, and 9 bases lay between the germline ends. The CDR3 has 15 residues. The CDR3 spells CASSLGTRLNTEAFF. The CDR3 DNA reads TGTGCCAGCAGTTTAGGGACCAGATTGAACACTGAAGCTTTCTTT.